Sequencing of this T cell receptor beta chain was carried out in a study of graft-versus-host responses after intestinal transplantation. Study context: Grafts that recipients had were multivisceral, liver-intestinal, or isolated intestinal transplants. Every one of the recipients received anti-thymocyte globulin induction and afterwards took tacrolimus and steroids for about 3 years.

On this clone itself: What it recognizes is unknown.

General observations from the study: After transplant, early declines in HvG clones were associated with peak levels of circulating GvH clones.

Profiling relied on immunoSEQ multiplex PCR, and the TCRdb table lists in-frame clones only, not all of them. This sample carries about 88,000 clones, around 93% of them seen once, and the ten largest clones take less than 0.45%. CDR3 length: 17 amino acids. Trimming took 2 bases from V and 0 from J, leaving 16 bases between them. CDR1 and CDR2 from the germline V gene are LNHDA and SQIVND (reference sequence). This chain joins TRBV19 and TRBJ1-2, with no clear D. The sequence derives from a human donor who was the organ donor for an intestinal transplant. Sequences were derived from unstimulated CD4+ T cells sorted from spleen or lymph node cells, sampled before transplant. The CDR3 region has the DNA TGTGCCAGTAGTATAAGCGGATTTGGGAGATCTAACTATGGCTACACCTTC. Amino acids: CASSISGFGRSNYGYTF.